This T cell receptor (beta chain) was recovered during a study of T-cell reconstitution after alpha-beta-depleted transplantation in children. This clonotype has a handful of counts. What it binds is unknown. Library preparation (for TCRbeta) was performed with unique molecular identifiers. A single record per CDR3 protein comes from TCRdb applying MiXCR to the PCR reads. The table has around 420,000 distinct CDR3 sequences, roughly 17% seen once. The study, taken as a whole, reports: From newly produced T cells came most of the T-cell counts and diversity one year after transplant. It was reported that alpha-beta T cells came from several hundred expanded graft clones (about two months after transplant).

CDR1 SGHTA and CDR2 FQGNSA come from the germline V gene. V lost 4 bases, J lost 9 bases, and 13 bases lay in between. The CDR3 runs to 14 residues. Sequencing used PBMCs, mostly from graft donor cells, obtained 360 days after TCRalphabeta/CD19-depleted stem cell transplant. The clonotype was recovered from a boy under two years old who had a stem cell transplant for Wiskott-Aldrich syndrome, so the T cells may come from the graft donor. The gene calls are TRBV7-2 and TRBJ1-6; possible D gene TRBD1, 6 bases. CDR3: CASSSIAQGSPLHF. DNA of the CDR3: TGTGCCAGCAGCTCCATCGCACAGGGTTCACCCCTCCACTTT.